These 2 T cell receptor beta chains originate from one sample sequenced in a study of T cells in Graves' hyperthyroidism and ophthalmopathy. TCR beta CDR3 regions were amplified from RNA. A set of HTBI primers served as the primers for a first-round RT-PCR of the TCR CDR3. TCRdb called the multiplex PCR reads again in MiXCR, with one record for every CDR3 protein. The table has 460,000 or so distinct CDR3 sequences, roughly 14% seen once; the top ten hold less than 20%. Sequencing was done on a sample of blood. These receptors all stem from a woman between 18 and 29 years old with Graves' hyperthyroidism.

This clonotype was picked up many times. The V call is TRBV11-3, the J call TRBJ2-1; 7 bases map to TRBD2. Germline CDR1 and CDR2: SGHNT and YENEEA. The V gene end was trimmed by 1 base and the J gene end by 9 bases; junction bases not matched to a gene: 9. The CDR3 totals 15 residues. In DNA form, the CDR3 reads TGTGCCAGCAGCTTAGCCACCGGGACTATCGGTGAGCAGTTCTTC. Its translation is CASSLATGTIGEQFF.

V and J are TRBV6-2 or TRBV6-3 and TRBJ2-7, with D perhaps TRBD1 or TRBD2 (6 bases each). Germline CDR1 is MNHEY and CDR2 is SVGEGT. V was trimmed by 5 bases and J by 5 bases, leaving 16 bases between them. This CDR3 comprises 14 residues. This chain's CDR3 is CASSPLGGKDEQYV. CDR3 coding DNA: TGTGCCAGCAGTCCCTTGGGGGGCAAAGACGAGCAGTACGTC.